The 15 T cell receptor beta chains presented below share a single source sample, sequenced in a study of cytomegalovirus exposure and HLA in healthy donors (TCRdb year 2017). Receptor amplification or capture employed the immunoSEQ multiplex PCR assay. For the multiplex PCR, a mixture combining 60 forward primers for TCR Vbeta segments and 13 reverse primers for TCR Jbeta segments was used. TCRdb holds this immuneACCESS table with in-frame rearrangements only. Some clones are missing; in checked studies, unresolved V genes explain under half, and the rest has no known cause. This sample gives about 150,000 clones in total; 80% of them show up just once. The ten largest clones represent approximately 15% of the sample. Sequencing input: PBMCs. All receptors derive from a woman in her thirties or forties in good health and CMV-seronegative.

This clone has just a few counts. The genes are TRBV28 and TRBJ2-7; tentatively, D is TRBD1 (6 bases). CDR1 is MDHEN and CDR2 is SYDVKM in the germline V gene. The CDR3 extends over 13 amino acids. V lost 6 bases to trimming and J lost 0 bases, with 9 bases between them. Written as DNA, the CDR3 is TGTGCCAGCAGGTACAGGGACTCCTACGAGCAGTACTTC. Protein sequence: CASRYRDSYEQYF.

On this clone: One end of the junction varies from germline; a read error may be responsible. J is TRBJ2-6 and V is TRBV28, with a weak D call TRBD2 (6 bases). Germline CDR1 is MDHEN and CDR2 is SYDVKM. This CDR3 is built from 17 residues. This chain's CDR3 is CASSSSRDWFGANGLTF. CDR3 nucleotide sequence: TGTGCCAGCAGTTCGTCCCGGGACTGGTTCGGAGCCAACGGCCTGACTTTC.

Worth noting for this clone: An end of the junction differs from the germline gene, which may be a read error. The rearrangement uses TRBV7-9 and TRBJ2-2; D is perhaps TRBD1 (6 bases). The CDR3 is 17 amino acids. Germline V gene data show CDR1 as SEHNR and CDR2 as FQNEAQ (reference sequence). CDR3 region: CSSSSTQGFLNTGELFF. Written as DNA, the CDR3 is TGTTCCAGCAGCTCAACGCAGGGGTTCCTGAACACCGGGGAGCTGTTTTTT.

The chain links TRBV11-1 to TRBJ2-7, with TRBD2 identical over 7 bases. The length of the CDR3 is 15 residues. Germline CDR1 reads SGHAT; CDR2 reads FQDESV (reference sequence). J gave up 2 bases and V 4 bases, and 8 bases lay outside the gene matches. This CDR3 reads CASSSPSGGTYEQYF. The CDR3 coding sequence is TGTGCCAGCAGCTCCCCCTCGGGGGGAACCTACGAGCAGTACTTC.

The genes are TRBV27 and TRBJ2-3; TRBD2 aligns across 7 bases. Germline V gives CDR1 MNHEY, CDR2 SMNVEV (reference sequence). V trimming: 8 bases; J trimming: 6 bases; junction bases outside the gene matches: 14. There are 15 residues in the CDR3. In DNA, the CDR3 is TGTGCCAGCGGCCCCCGGGGAGCGGGATGGGATACGCAGTATTTT. This codes for CASGPRGAGWDTQYF.

V usage is TRBV7-9 and J usage is TRBJ2-3; TRBD1 agrees at 9 bases. The junction had 5 bases not matched to a gene; V was cut back by 7 bases and J by 3 bases. CDR1 is SEHNR, CDR2 FQNEAQ, per germline (reference sequence). The CDR3 runs to 14 residues. In DNA, the CDR3 is TGTGCCAGCATGGAGACAGGGGGGACAGATACGCAGTATTTT. It translates to CASMETGGTDTQYF.

The genes are TRBV5-1 and TRBJ1-2, with 7 bases matching TRBD1. Germline trimming cut 2 bases from V and 7 bases from J; bases unmatched to any gene: 8. From germline, CDR1 is SGHRS and CDR2 YFSETQ. The length of the CDR3 is 14 residues. The CDR3 DNA reads TGCGCCAGCAGCTTAGACAGGGAAAGGGGTGGCTACACCTTC. Protein: CASSLDRERGGYTF. Supplemented by reference TRBV5-1 and TRBJ1-2, the full variable domain reads KAGVTQTPRYLIKTRGQQVTLSCSPISGHRSVSWYQQTPGQGLQFLFEYFSETQRNKGNFPGRFSGRQFSNSRSEMNVSTLELGDSALYLCASSLDRERGGYTFGSGTRLTVV.

The rearrangement joins TRBV28 to TRBJ2-7; 13 nucleotides line up with TRBD2. Trimming cost V 3 bases and J 4 bases; bases outside gene matches: 12. Per germline, CDR1 MDHEN and CDR2 SYDVKM. The CDR3 has 18 residues. The CDR3, as DNA: TGTGCCAGCAGTTTCTCGACTAGCGGGAGGTCTTGGCGGTACGAGCAGTACTTC. This codes for CASSFSTSGRSWRYEQYF.

This sequence joins TRBV19 and TRBJ2-2; D gene unclear. This CDR3 comprises 12 residues. Per germline, CDR1 LNHDA and CDR2 SQIVND (reference sequence). V lost 9 bases and J lost 5, with 10 bases in between. The CDR3, as DNA: TGTGCCAGCCGAAAAGCAACCGGGGAGCTGTTTTTT. Its protein product is CASRKATGELFF.

The chain carries TRBV11-2 and TRBJ1-1, with D perhaps TRBD1 (6 bases). The V and J ends lost 6 bases and 2 bases respectively, with 13 bases between them. From germline, CDR1 is SGHAT and CDR2 FQNNGV. The CDR3 has 14 amino acids. CDR3 sequence reads: CASSYTRGNTEAFF. CDR3 DNA: TGTGCCAGCAGTTACACCAGGGGAAACACTGAAGCTTTCTTT.

The V and J genes are TRBV7-9 and TRBJ1-2, with D perhaps TRBD1 (5 bases). CDR1 is SEHNR and CDR2 is FQNEAQ in the germline V gene (reference sequence). The CDR3 loop spans 15 amino acids. V was trimmed by 4 bases and J by 4 bases, leaving 16 bases between them. The CDR3, as DNA: TGTGCCAGCAGCTCCCCTCCGAGACAGTTCTATGGCTACACCTTC. Translation gives CASSSPPRQFYGYTF.

This clone occurred a few times. The CDR3 spells CASSPQGGYTF. The DNA for the CDR3 is TGTGCCAGCAGCCCCCAGGGCGGCTACACCTTC. The V and J genes are TRBV6-6 and TRBJ1-2, with D perhaps matching TRBD1 (5 bases). Germline V gene sequence: CDR1 MNHNY, CDR2 SVGAGI (reference sequence). The CDR3 loop spans 11 amino acids. V was pared by 6 bases and J by 8 bases, with 10 bases between.

In its sample, this clone was seen a few times. The gene calls are TRBV21-1 and TRBJ1-5; no DNA check was done on the table's D call, TRBD1. TRBV21-1 is deemed a pseudogene. CDR3 size: 14 residues. For the CDR3, the DNA is TGTGCCAGCAGCAAGGGGCAGGGGTGCCAGCCCCAGCATTTT. Protein sequence: CASSKGQGCQPQHF.

The genes are TRBV19 and TRBJ1-6; D call uncertain. V lost 6 bases, J lost 4 bases, and 10 bases lay in between. Germline-derived CDR1 and CDR2 are LNHDA and SQIVND (reference sequence). This CDR3 is 14 amino acids long. The CDR3 nucleotides are TGTGCCAGTAGGACTTTGGATTATAATTCACCCCTCCACTTT. Protein product: CASRTLDYNSPLHF.

V gene TRBV15 combines with J gene TRBJ2-1, with 7 bases identical to TRBD1. V lost 4 bases to trimming and J lost 4 bases; unmatched junction nucleotides: 10. This CDR3 is 16 amino acids long. Germline V gene sequence: CDR1 LNHNV, CDR2 YYDKDF (reference sequence). CDR3 sequence: CATSTSPGQRYNEQFF. CDR3 nucleotides: TGTGCCACCAGCACCAGTCCGGGACAGCGGTACAATGAGCAGTTCTTC. Full variable domain (missing parts from reference TRBV15 and TRBJ2-1): DAMVIQNPRYQVTQFGKPVTLSCSQTLNHNVMYWYQQKSSQAPKLLFHYYDKDFNNEADTPDNFQSRRPNTSFCFLDIRSPGLGDTAMYLCATSTSPGQRYNEQFFGPGTRLTVL.